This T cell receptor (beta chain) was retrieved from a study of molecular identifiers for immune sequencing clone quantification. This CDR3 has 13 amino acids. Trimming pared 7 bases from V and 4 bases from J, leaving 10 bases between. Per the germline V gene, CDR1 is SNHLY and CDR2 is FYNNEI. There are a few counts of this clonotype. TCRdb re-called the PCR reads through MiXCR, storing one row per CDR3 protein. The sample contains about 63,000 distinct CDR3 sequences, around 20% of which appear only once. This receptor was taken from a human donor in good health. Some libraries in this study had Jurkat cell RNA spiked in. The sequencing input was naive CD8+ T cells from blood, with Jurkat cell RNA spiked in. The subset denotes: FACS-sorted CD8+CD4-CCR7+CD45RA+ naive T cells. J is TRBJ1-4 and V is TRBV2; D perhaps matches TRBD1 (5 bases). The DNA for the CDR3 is TGTGCCAGCATGCGGGACGGTAATGAAAAACTGTTTTTT. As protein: CASMRDGNEKLFF.